A selection of T cell receptor beta chains follows, all from one sample in a study of shared clonotypes between healthy human individuals. TCRdb's table, derived via immunoSEQ multiplex PCR, lists solely in-frame clones and lacks some. The data contain about 300,000 clones, about 74% of them singletons. Sequencing was done on a sample of memory CD4+ T cells sorted from blood. Receptors originate from a man aged 25-45 years in good health. Both conserved end residues are part of each CDR3. A D gene is named only where the DNA matches it firmly. Size is stated for part of the rows, as once, few or many counts, or as a class when the clone is expanded.

TRBV4-3	.	TRBJ2-1	few	TGCGCCAGCAGCCAAGGAAACAAACGGGGTTACAATGAGCAGTTCTTC	CASSQGNKRGYNEQFF
TRBV5-1	.	TRBJ1-5	few	TGCGCCAGCAGCTGGGACGGCGAAATTAATCAGCCCCAGCATTTT	CASSWDGEINQPQHF
TRBV20-1	.	TRBJ2-5	.	TGCAGTGCTGCTGTTAAGGAGACCCAGTACTTC	CSAAVKETQYF
TRBV29-1	.	TRBJ2-7	.	TGCAGCGTTAAACCTTCTTCCTACGAGCAGTACTTC	CSVKPSSYEQYF
TRBV19	.	TRBJ1-3	.	TGTGCCAGTAGTATCCAAGTCTCCGGAAACACCATATATTTT	CASSIQVSGNTIYF
TRBV9	TRBD2	TRBJ2-1	few	TGTGCCAGCAGCGCCGGGACTAGCGGAGAGCAGTTCTTC	CASSAGTSGEQFF
TRBV15	.	TRBJ2-1	.	TGTGCCACCAGCAGCCAAATAGCGAGCTCCTACAATGAGCAGTTCTTC	CATSSQIASSYNEQFF
TRBV29-1	.	TRBJ1-4	.	TGCAGCGTCTTAGGACAGAGTGCGTCACGGGCGGGGGAAAAACTGTTTTTT	CSVLGQSASRAGEKLFF
TRBV29-1	.	TRBJ1-1	.	TGCAGCGTTGAGCTCAGACTGAACACTGAAGCTTTCTTT	CSVELRLNTEAFF
TRBV19	.	TRBJ2-5	few	TGTGCCAGTAGCCGTCGGGGCCAAGAGACCCAGTACTTC	CASSRRGQETQYF
TRBV29-1	TRBD1	TRBJ2-7	few	TGCAGCGTTAAGCCGGGACAGGGGATATACGAGCAGTACTTC	CSVKPGQGIYEQYF
TRBV7-6	.	TRBJ2-2	few	TGTGCCAGCACCTCAGCCCTAGTGTTCGGGGAGCTGTTTTTT	CASTSALVFGELFF
TRBV7-6	TRBD2	TRBJ2-1	.	TGTGCCAGCAGCTTAGCGGCGGGAGGCTCCTACAATGAGCAGTTCTTC	CASSLAAGGSYNEQFF
TRBV11-3	.	TRBJ2-7	.	TGTGCCAGCAGCTCAACGACAGGCTACGAGCAGTACTTC	CASSSTTGYEQYF
TRBV2	.	TRBJ2-2	.	TGTGCCAGCAGGCAACGGACTAACACCGGGGAGCTGTTTTTT	CASRQRTNTGELFF
TRBV27	.	TRBJ1-1	.	TGTGCCAGCAGGTCACAGGGTACCACTGAAGCTTTCTTT	CASRSQGTTEAFF
TRBV28	.	TRBJ2-3	.	TGTGCCAGCAGTTCCAGGGGAGGGTCGGGCACAGATACGCAGTATTTT	CASSSRGGSGTDTQYF
TRBV11-3	.	TRBJ2-3	once	TGTGCCAGCAGCTTAGATACACAGGGAAGCACAGATACGCAGTATTTT	CASSLDTQGSTDTQYF
TRBV7-2	.	TRBJ2-7	.	TGTGCCAGCAGCAGGGCAGGACCCTACGAGCAGTACTTC	CASSRAGPYEQYF
TRBV4-3	.	TRBJ1-2	.	TGCGCCAGCAGCCAGGGGGGGGAATACTCCTACACCTTC	CASSQGGEYSYTF